The 26 T cell receptor beta chains below come from one sample, sequenced in a study of blood T cell repertoires in COVID-19. Data came from immunoSEQ multiplex PCR; TCRdb stores just in-frame clones and leaves some out. The sample holds over 200,000 clones; over 85% are singletons and the top ten take approximately 4.3%. Sequencing used PBMCs or T cells enriched from blood (not recorded which). The receptors were gathered from a woman under 40 with acute COVID-19.

This clone was seen only once. The chain links TRBV30 to TRBJ1-5; 7 nucleotides line up with TRBD1. The CDR3 is 15 residues long. V was clipped by 5 bases and J by 2 bases; unmatched bases: 9. Germline V CDR1 and CDR2: GTSNPN, SVGIG (reference sequence). CDR3 DNA sequence: TGTGCCTGGCAGACAGGGCCAGGGGGCAATCAGCCCCAGCATTTT. It translates to CAWQTGPGGNQPQHF.

V and J are TRBV3-1 (or the pseudogene TRBV3-2) and TRBJ2-5; D not resolved. Trimming stripped 0 bases from V and 4 bases from J, with 24 bases between. This CDR3 is built from 19 residues. The germline V gene has CDR1 LGHDT and CDR2 YNNKEL (reference sequence). In DNA, the CDR3 is TGTGCCAGCAGCCAAGAATTTGGGTTCGGTGGAGATGGAAGAGAGACCCAGTACTTC. It encodes CASSQEFGFGGDGRETQYF.

The V gene is TRBV3-1 (or the pseudogene TRBV3-2), the J gene TRBJ1-5; D is perhaps TRBD1 (5 bases). The V end was cut by 1 base, the J end by 0 bases, with 7 bases between. From germline, CDR1 is LGHDT and CDR2 YNNKEL (reference sequence). This CDR3 is built from 15 residues. The CDR3 DNA sequence: TGTGCCAGCAGCCAAGGACAGATTAGCAATCAGCCCCAGCATTTT. Translation gives CASSQGQISNQPQHF.

The rearrangement links TRBV11-2 to TRBJ2-3; possible D gene TRBD2, 5 bases. The length of the CDR3 is 12 residues. Germline V gene data show CDR1 as SGHAT and CDR2 as FQNNGV. V lost 2 bases and J lost 12, with 12 bases in between. The CDR3 bases are TGTGCCAGCAGCTTAATGCCTCCTAGCCAGTATTTT. Its translation is CASSLMPPSQYF.

The rearrangement joins TRBV7-3 to TRBJ2-2; no clear D gene. The CDR3 runs to 14 residues. V lost 5 bases and J lost 1, with 8 bases in between. Germline loops: CDR1 SGHTA, CDR2 FQGTGA. The DNA of the CDR3 is TGTGCCAGCAGCCTCGAGCAGAACACCGGGGAGCTGTTTTTT. It codes for CASSLEQNTGELFF.

The J gene is TRBJ1-6, the V gene TRBV19, with 8 positions matching TRBD1. After removal of 1 base from V and 10 bases from J, the junction contained 6 bases not matched to a gene. This CDR3 has 15 amino acids. CDR1 LNHDA and CDR2 SQIVND come from the germline V gene (reference sequence). CDR3 DNA sequence: TGTGCCAGTAGTATAGTGGACAGGGTAGACTCACCCCTCCACTTT. Translating it yields CASSIVDRVDSPLHF.

This clone occurred once. This chain joins TRBV6-5 and TRBJ1-5, with a possible D match to TRBD1 (6 bases). Germline-derived CDR1 and CDR2 are MNHEY and SVGAGI. This CDR3 comprises 15 residues. Trimming left V 4 bases short and J 0 bases short, with 10 bases between. CDR3 loop: CASSSGEYSNQPQHF. As DNA, the CDR3 is TGTGCCAGCAGTTCAGGGGAATATAGCAATCAGCCCCAGCATTTT.

The V gene is TRBV7-9, the J gene TRBJ1-2; 9 bases agree with TRBD1. V was clipped by 6 bases and J by 0 bases; unmatched bases: 11. The CDR3 extends over 17 amino acids. The germline CDR1 and CDR2 sequences are SEHNR and FQNEAQ (reference sequence). The CDR3 DNA sequence: TGTGCCAGCAGAAATGGGACAGGGTTTTATTCTAACTATGGCTACACCTTC. Amino acid sequence: CASRNGTGFYSNYGYTF.

The V gene is TRBV7-2, the J gene TRBJ2-7; 7 nucleotides line up with TRBD1. The length of the CDR3 is 14 residues. J gave up 2 bases and V 5 bases, and 6 bases lay outside the gene matches. Germline CDR1 and CDR2: SGHTA and FQGNSA. The CDR3 coding sequence is TGTGCCAGCAGCCCCGGGGACAGTCCCTACGAGCAGTACTTC. This encodes CASSPGDSPYEQYF.

The rearrangement uses TRBV6-5 and TRBJ1-5; 9 positions match TRBD1. There are 14 residues in the CDR3. Germline V lookup: CDR1 MNHEY, CDR2 SVGAGI. V lost 4 bases and J lost 7; bases outside the gene matches: 5. Written as DNA, the CDR3 is TGTGCCAGCAGTTCACAGGGGGCTCGGCAGCCCCAGCATTTT. Translation gives CASSSQGARQPQHF.

This clone was counted between two and nine times. This CDR3 is CASSLGTVFYNEQFF. CDR3 nucleotides: TGTGCCAGCAGCCTTGGGACTGTCTTCTACAATGAGCAGTTCTTC. This chain connects TRBV7-8 to TRBJ2-1; tentatively, D is TRBD2 (6 bases). This CDR3 spans 15 amino acids. V lost 5 bases and J 3 bases, leaving 14 bases between the germline ends. CDR1 SGHVS and CDR2 FQNEAQ come from the germline V gene.

The genes are TRBV28 and TRBJ1-1; TRBD1 matches 7 bases. CDR3 size: 15 residues. Looked up from germline, CDR1 is MDHEN and CDR2 is SYDVKM. V dropped 5 bases and J dropped 2; count of bases not matched to a gene: 8. DNA of the CDR3: TGTGCCAGCAGTAACGACAGGGACCTAAACACTGAAGCTTTCTTT. Protein sequence: CASSNDRDLNTEAFF.

The rearrangement joins TRBV7-2 to TRBJ2-1; 9 bases are shared with TRBD2. V was clipped by 7 bases and J by 10 bases; unmatched bases: 14. The germline V gene encodes CDR1 SGHTA and CDR2 FQGNSA. CDR3 length: 15 amino acids. The CDR3 reads CASMFSGGTQREQFF. CDR3 bases: TGTGCCAGCATGTTCAGCGGGGGGACTCAGCGGGAGCAGTTCTTC.

The rearrangement uses TRBV28 and TRBJ1-1, with a possible D match to TRBD1 (5 bases). V was trimmed by 5 bases and J by 8 bases, leaving 6 bases between them. CDR3 length: 10 residues. Germline assignment: CDR1 MDHEN and CDR2 SYDVKM. In DNA form, the CDR3 reads TGTGCCAGCAGTCACAGGGAAGCTTTCTTT. This encodes CASSHREAFF.

V gene TRBV24-1 combines with J gene TRBJ2-3; a possible D gene is TRBD2 (6 bases). V was pared by 6 bases and J by 3 bases, with 12 bases between. Germline CDR1 and CDR2: KGHDR and SFDVKD. The CDR3 length is 14 residues. The CDR3 sequence is CATSTAEGTDTQYF. The DNA of the CDR3 is TGTGCCACCAGTACAGCGGAGGGGACAGATACGCAGTATTTT.

V and J are TRBV11-2 and TRBJ2-7; TRBD2 aligns across 8 bases. The CDR3 extends over 15 amino acids. CDR1 is SGHAT and CDR2 is FQNNGV in the germline V gene. J lost 4 bases, V lost 4 bases, and 9 bases had no gene match. The CDR3 is CASSSGAGGGYEQYF. DNA for the CDR3: TGTGCCAGCAGCTCAGGGGCGGGGGGAGGTTACGAGCAGTACTTC. The whole variable domain, remainder taken from reference TRBV11-2 and TRBJ2-7, is EAGVAQSPRYKIIEKRQSVAFWCNPISGHATLYWYQQILGQGPKLLIQFQNNGVVDDSQLPKDRFSAERLKGVDSTLKIQPAKLEDSAVYLCASSSGAGGGYEQYFGPGTRLTVT.

This chain connects TRBV10-2 to TRBJ1-5; no clear D. V was clipped by 4 bases and J by 6 bases, with 13 bases between them. Germline V gives CDR1 WSHSY, CDR2 SAAADI. CDR3 length: 14 amino acids. CDR3 sequence reads: CASSVSGESQPQHF. CDR3 coding DNA: TGCGCCAGCAGTGTTTCTGGGGAGAGTCAGCCCCAGCATTTT.

This clone was seen only a few times. The rearrangement joins TRBV5-1 to TRBJ1-1; D not certain. V lost 2 bases and J 1 base, leaving 9 bases between the germline ends. The CDR3 totals 14 residues. Germline V lookup: CDR1 SGHRS, CDR2 YFSETQ. CDR3 bases: TGCGCCAGCAGCTTAGGACTGACGAACACTGAAGCTTTCTTT. This encodes CASSLGLTNTEAFF.

The V gene is TRBV4-1, the J gene TRBJ1-1; D is uncertain. Germline V gives CDR1 MGHRA, CDR2 YSYEKL. V gave up 0 bases and J gave up 1 base, with 9 bases separating them. CDR3 size: 15 residues. The CDR3 loop reads CASSQEREENTEAFF. In DNA, the CDR3 is TGCGCCAGCAGCCAAGAGCGTGAAGAGAACACTGAAGCTTTCTTT.

The genes are TRBV2 and TRBJ1-6, with 8 bases fitting TRBD1. This CDR3 region has 16 residues. CDR1 SNHLY and CDR2 FYNNEI come from the germline V gene. With V trimmed by 2 bases and J by 6 bases, 6 bases remained unmatched. The CDR3 region has the DNA TGTGCCAGCAGTGAAATGGACAGGGCAACTAATTCACCCCTCCACTTT. It translates to CASSEMDRATNSPLHF. The complete variable domain, with remaining parts taken from reference TRBV2 and TRBJ1-6, reads EPEVTQTPSHQVTQMGQEVILRCVPISNHLYFYWYRQILGQKVEFLVSFYNNEISEKSEIFDDQFSVERPDGSNFTLKIRSTKLEDSAMYFCASSEMDRATNSPLHFGNGTRLTVT.

In nucleotides, the CDR3 is TGTGCCAGCAGCCAACCGGGACAGGGAGGTGAGACCCAGTACTTC. This encodes CASSQPGQGGETQYF. The genes are TRBV7-6 and TRBJ2-5; 9 nucleotides agree with TRBD1. This CDR3 has 15 residues. CDR1 and CDR2 from the germline V gene are SGHVS and FNYEAQ. With 5 bases clipped from V and 5 bases from J, the junction kept 9 bases outside the gene matches.

The chain has TRBV9 and TRBJ2-2; D perhaps matches TRBD1 (6 bases). Germline V gene sequence: CDR1 SGDLS, CDR2 YYNGEE. The CDR3 contains 16 residues. The V end was cut by 3 bases, the J end by 0 bases, with 12 bases between. Written as DNA, the CDR3 is TGTGCCAGCAGCGCCCGACAGGTCGCGAACACCGGGGAGCTGTTTTTT. Amino acids: CASSARQVANTGELFF.

This chain connects TRBV18 to TRBJ2-5; 7 positions match TRBD2. The CDR3 loop spans 15 amino acids. CDR1 and CDR2 (germline): KGHSH, LQKENI. Trimming took 0 bases from V and 4 from J; bases not matched to a gene: 5. In DNA form, the CDR3 reads TGTGCCAGCTCACCACCGCGGGGGAAGAGAGAGACCCAGTACTTC. As protein: CASSPPRGKRETQYF. The full variable domain, completed using reference TRBV18 and TRBJ2-5, is NAGVMQNPRHLVRRRGQEARLRCSPMKGHSHVYWYRQLPEEGLKFMVYLQKENIIDESGMPKERFSAEFPKEGPSILRIQQVVRGDSAAYFCASSPPRGKRETQYFGPGTRLLVL.

CDR3 sequence reads: CASSLGAGGGRTEAFF. The CDR3 bases are TGCGCCAGCAGCTTGGGGGCAGGGGGTGGAAGGACTGAAGCTTTCTTT. The chain uses TRBV5-1 and TRBJ1-1; 7 bases match TRBD1. Germline V CDR1 and CDR2: SGHRS, YFSETQ. The CDR3 consists of 16 residues. V shed 0 bases, J shed 5 bases, and the junction held 10 bases outside the gene matches.

V usage is TRBV6-2 or TRBV6-3 and J usage is TRBJ2-3, with 9 bases aligning to TRBD2. Germline loops: CDR1 MNHEY, CDR2 SVGEGT. Trimming removed 4 bases from V and 2 bases from J; junction bases left unmatched: 7. The CDR3 consists of 16 residues. CDR3 region: CASSLNRGGATDTQYF. CDR3 coding DNA: TGTGCCAGCAGTTTGAATCGCGGGGGGGCCACAGATACGCAGTATTTT.

The gene calls are TRBV4-1 and TRBJ2-2; D not resolved. V lost 7 bases and J 2 bases, leaving 5 bases between the germline ends. This CDR3 comprises 12 residues. CDR1 and CDR2 from the germline V gene are MGHRA and YSYEKL. CDR3 DNA sequence: TGCGCCAGCATGGCCAACACCGGGGAGCTGTTTTTT. Translated: CASMANTGELFF.